This TCR beta chain stems from a study of cytomegalovirus exposure and HLA in healthy donors. Trimming removed 2 bases at V and 0 bases at J, with 20 bases between. CDR1 and CDR2 (germline): SGHRS, YFSETQ. This CDR3 region has 19 residues. Study results and limitations: The investigators catalogued some 150 TCR beta chains as cytomegalovirus-associated. Most CMV-associated TCR beta chains appeared HLA-restricted in a later analysis. In vitro testing confirmed a few CMV-associated chains as specific for CMV antigens. Generally TCR sequences proved uncommon, though certain public TCRs appeared in numerous donors.

With regard to this clone: Its antigen remains unknown.

PCR primers comprised 60 Vbeta and 13 Jbeta primers. Profiled with immunoSEQ multiplex PCR; TCRdb holds only in-frame clones, not every one. The sample comprises more than 130,000 clones, 76% of which are singletons, and approximately 4% rests with the top ten. This TCR came from a man younger than 35 in good health and CMV-seronegative. The chain links TRBV5-1 to TRBJ2-2; D might be TRBD2 (6 bases). The sequenced sample consisted of PBMCs. CDR3 in DNA: TGCGCCAGCAGCTTCCCAGGGTGGTTGCGGGGAACGAACACCGGGGAGCTGTTTTTT. Its translation is CASSFPGWLRGTNTGELFF.